These T cell receptor beta chains were read from a single sample in a study of blood T cell repertoires in COVID-19. Clones were read by immunoSEQ multiplex PCR, and TCRdb kept only the in-frame ones, dropping some. The sample lists about 52,000 clones; 81% were seen once. What was sequenced was peripheral blood. Receptors originate from a woman at least 80 years old with COVID-19, enrolled during active disease. The CDR3 runs from the conserved cysteine through the conserved F or W. A D gene is named only where the DNA matches it firmly. Expanded clones are given a class, and other clones once, few, many or no size at all.

d_call clone_size j_call v_call cdr3_aa cdr3_nt
. . TRBJ2-5 TRBV7-3 CASSQGQPGETQYF TGTGCCAGCAGCCAGGGACAACCGGGGGAGACCCAGTACTTC
TRBD2 . TRBJ2-1 TRBV5-6 CASSRGTSGFNEQFF TGTGCCAGCAGCCGAGGGACTAGCGGGTTCAATGAGCAGTTCTTC
TRBD1 . TRBJ1-5 TRBV28 CASSLGGTGGNQPQHF TGTGCCAGCAGTTTAGGCGGGACAGGGGGTAATCAGCCCCAGCATTTT
. . TRBJ1-4 TRBV5-8 CASRTWGGDEKLFF TGTGCCAGCAGGACGTGGGGGGGAGATGAAAAACTGTTTTTT
TRBD1 . TRBJ1-4 TRBV5-6 CASSTGTGGEKLFF TGTGCCAGCAGCACCGGGACAGGGGGCGAAAAACTGTTTTTT
TRBD2 . TRBJ2-1 TRBV6-1 CASSGGLAGVDEQFF TGTGCCAGCAGCGGTGGACTAGCGGGAGTAGATGAGCAGTTCTTC
TRBD1 . TRBJ1-1 TRBV11-2 CASSFQTGMSTEAFF TGTGCCAGCAGCTTCCAGACAGGGATGAGTACTGAAGCTTTCTTT
. . TRBJ2-3 TRBV27 CASSLLQTGPSTDTQYF TGTGCCAGCAGTTTATTGCAGACAGGTCCCTCCACAGATACGCAGTATTTT
. . TRBJ2-1 TRBV27 CASSSTTGYSYNEQFF TGTGCCAGCAGTTCGACCACAGGTTACTCCTACAATGAGCAGTTCTTC
. . TRBJ1-5 TRBV12-3/TRBV12-4 CASSGTTAQPQHF TGTGCCAGCAGCGGGACAACCGCTCAGCCCCAGCATTTT
. . TRBJ1-4 TRBV9 CASSVGQGVTNEKLFF TGTGCCAGCAGCGTAGGGCAGGGTGTCACTAATGAAAAACTGTTTTTT
. many TRBJ2-7 TRBV2 CASRTYYEQYF TGTGCCAGCAGAACTTACTACGAGCAGTACTTC
. . TRBJ2-3 TRBV7-2 CASSSIRGANADTQYF TGTGCCAGCAGCTCGATTCGGGGGGCGAACGCAGATACGCAGTATTTT
. . TRBJ2-3 TRBV29-1 CSVEGQVWDTQYF TGCAGCGTTGAAGGACAGGTGTGGGATACGCAGTATTTT
TRBD2 . TRBJ2-3 TRBV5-8 CASSPGGVDTQYF TGTGCCAGCAGCCCGGGGGGGGTAGATACGCAGTATTTT
. . TRBJ1-5 TRBV7-9 CASSFGLQGNQPQHF TGTGCCAGCAGCTTCGGTCTTCAGGGAAATCAGCCCCAGCATTTT
TRBD1 . TRBJ2-7 TRBV5-5 CASSLAPRDRGRGEQYF TGTGCCAGCAGCTTGGCTCCCCGGGACAGGGGGCGCGGCGAGCAGTACTTC
TRBD1 . TRBJ1-5 TRBV30 CAWSSGTGGQPQHF TGTGCCTGGAGCTCCGGGACAGGGGGCCAGCCCCAGCATTTT
. . TRBJ1-4 TRBV18 CASSLSPGRTNEKLFF TGTGCCAGCTCCCTCTCCCCAGGGCGGACTAATGAAAAACTGTTTTTT
. . TRBJ2-7 TRBV29-1 CSVADSEQYF TGCAGCGTTGCGGACTCCGAGCAGTACTTC
. . TRBJ2-5 TRBV11-2 CASSSPRARKETQYF TGTGCCAGCAGCTCCCCCCGCGCCAGGAAAGAGACCCAGTACTTC
. . TRBJ1-4 TRBV28 CASSLSEKLFF TGTGCCAGCAGTTTAAGCGAAAAACTGTTTTTT
. . TRBJ2-2 TRBV20-1 CSASNGGAGGELFF TGCAGTGCTAGTAATGGGGGCGCAGGCGGGGAGCTGTTTTTT
. once TRBJ1-2 TRBV19 CASTKALGDYGYTF TGTGCCAGTACCAAGGCCCTAGGGGACTATGGCTACACCTTC
. . TRBJ2-5 TRBV4-1 CASSLNAGGTQETQYF TGCGCCAGCAGCCTCAATGCTGGCGGGACGCAAGAGACCCAGTACTTC
TRBD1 . TRBJ2-7 TRBV6-5 CASSSGRGLNYEQYF TGTGCCAGCAGTTCCGGCAGGGGGCTAAACTACGAGCAGTACTTC
TRBD2 . TRBJ2-1 TRBV30 CARASQGLAGYNEQFF TGTGCCCGGGCCTCCCAGGGACTAGCGGGTTACAATGAGCAGTTCTTC
TRBD2 . TRBJ2-7 TRBV4-1 CASSQDGSGGYEQYF TGCGCCAGCAGCCAAGATGGTAGCGGGGGCTACGAGCAGTACTTC
. . TRBJ1-5 TRBV2 CAGGEGNQPQHF TGTGCCGGAGGGGAGGGCAATCAGCCCCAGCATTTT